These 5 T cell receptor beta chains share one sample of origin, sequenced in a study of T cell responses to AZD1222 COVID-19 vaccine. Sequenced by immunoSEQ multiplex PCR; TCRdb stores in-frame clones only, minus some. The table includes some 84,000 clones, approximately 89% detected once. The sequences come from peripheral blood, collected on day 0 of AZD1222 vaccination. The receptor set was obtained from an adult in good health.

The CDR3 protein is CASSRQPGQGLDTQYF. CDR3 sequence (DNA): TGTGCCAGCAGCCGGCAGCCGGGACAGGGGTTAGATACGCAGTATTTT. This chain uses TRBV3-1 (or the pseudogene TRBV3-2) with TRBJ2-3; 10 nucleotides agree with TRBD1. The CDR3 is made up of 16 amino acids. Looked up from germline, CDR1 is LGHDT and CDR2 is YNNKEL (reference sequence). V was clipped by 4 bases and J by 5 bases; unmatched bases: 9.

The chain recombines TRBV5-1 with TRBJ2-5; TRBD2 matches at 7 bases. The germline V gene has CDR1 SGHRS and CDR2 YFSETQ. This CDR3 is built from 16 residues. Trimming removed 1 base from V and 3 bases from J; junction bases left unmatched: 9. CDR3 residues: CASSLFRPSGEETQYF. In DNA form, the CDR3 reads TGCGCCAGCAGCTTGTTTCGGCCTAGCGGAGAAGAGACCCAGTACTTC.

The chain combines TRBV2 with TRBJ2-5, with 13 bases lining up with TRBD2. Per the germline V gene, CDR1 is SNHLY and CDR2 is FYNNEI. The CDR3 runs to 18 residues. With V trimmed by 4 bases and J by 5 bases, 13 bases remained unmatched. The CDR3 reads CASSGGLAGVQFSETQYF. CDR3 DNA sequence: TGTGCCAGCAGTGGCGGACTAGCGGGAGTACAATTCTCCGAGACCCAGTACTTC.

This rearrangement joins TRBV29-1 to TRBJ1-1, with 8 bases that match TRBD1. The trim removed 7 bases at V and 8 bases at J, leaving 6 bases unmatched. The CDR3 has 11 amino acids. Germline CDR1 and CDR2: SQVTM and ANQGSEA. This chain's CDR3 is CSARDRREAFF. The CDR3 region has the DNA TGCAGCGCCAGGGACAGGCGGGAAGCTTTCTTT. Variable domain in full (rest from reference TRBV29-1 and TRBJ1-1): SAVISQKPSRDICQRGTSLTIQCQVDSQVTMMFWYRQQPGQSLTLIATANQGSEATYESGFVIDKFPISRPNLTFSTLTVSNMSPEDSSIYLCSARDRREAFFGQGTRLTVV.

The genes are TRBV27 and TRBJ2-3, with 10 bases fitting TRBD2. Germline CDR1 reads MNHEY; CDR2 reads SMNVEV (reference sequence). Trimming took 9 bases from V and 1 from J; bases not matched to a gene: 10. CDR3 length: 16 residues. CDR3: CASRFGLAVCTDTQYF. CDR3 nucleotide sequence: TGTGCCAGTAGATTCGGACTAGCGGTCTGCACAGATACGCAGTATTTT.